This passage covers 14 T cell receptor beta chains from one sample sequenced in a study of shared clonotypes between healthy human individuals (TCRdb year 2020). For the CD8 naive samples, CD45RO-negative cells were positively selected for CCR7, yielding a CD45RA+CCR7+ population from which TemRA cells were excluded. Library creation used the immunoSEQ multiplex PCR assay. In TCRdb, the immuneACCESS table is reduced to in-frame sequences with V and J assigned. These tables do not hold every clone; where another copy was compared, an unresolved V gene accounts for under half, and the others remain unexplained. Present in this sample are roughly 1,800,000 clones, roughly 94% of which were seen just once. The ten largest account for 1% to 1.5% of the sample. Source material: naive CD8+ T cells sorted from blood. Per the publication, the cell subset or site label means: CD45RA+CCR7+. These receptors were taken from a man younger than 35 in good health.

The chain uses TRBV5-1 and TRBJ2-7, with 8 nucleotides matching TRBD2. The CDR3 is 16 amino acids. Germline V gives CDR1 SGHRS, CDR2 YFSETQ. After removal of 0 bases from V and 3 bases from J, the junction contained 8 bases not matched to a gene. Here the CDR3 reads CASSLAAAGGLYEQYF. The CDR3, as DNA: TGCGCCAGCAGCTTGGCCGCGGCGGGGGGACTCTACGAGCAGTACTTC.

In its sample, this clone was seen a few times. This rearrangement joins TRBV5-5 to TRBJ1-1, with D hard to call. Trimming removed 5 bases from V and 1 base from J, with 9 bases in between. The CDR3 totals 13 residues. Germline V gene data show CDR1 as SGHKS and CDR2 as YYEKEE (reference sequence). The CDR3 region is CASRREGNTEAFF. CDR3 bases: TGTGCCAGCAGGCGTGAGGGGAACACTGAAGCTTTCTTT.

The chain joins TRBV29-1 to TRBJ1-1, with TRBD1 identical over 7 bases. V lost 6 bases and J lost 7; bases outside the gene matches: 8. CDR1 is SQVTM, CDR2 ANQGSEA, per germline. CDR3 length: 12 amino acids. The CDR3 loop reads CSVDDREVEAFF. CDR3 coding DNA: TGCAGCGTAGACGACAGGGAAGTTGAAGCTTTCTTT.

With regard to this clone: This specimen includes other DNA sequences encoding the same CDR3. The gene calls are TRBV5-1 and TRBJ2-7; 7 bases align to TRBD2. The CDR3 runs 14 residues. The J segment lost 3 bases and the V segment lost 1 base, leaving 4 bases of the junction unmatched. Germline assignment: CDR1 SGHRS and CDR2 YFSETQ. CDR3 sequence: CASSLSGGSYEQYF. The CDR3 DNA sequence: TGCGCCAGCAGCTTGTCCGGCGGGAGCTACGAGCAGTACTTC.

The chain has TRBV19 and TRBJ2-7; D gene ambiguous. Germline V gene lookup returns CDR1 LNHDA and CDR2 SQIVND (reference sequence). V lost 3 bases and J lost 2, with 14 bases in between. CDR3 size: 15 residues. CDR3 protein: CASSMEGSRTYEQYF. The CDR3 bases are TGTGCCAGTAGTATGGAAGGGTCGAGAACCTACGAGCAGTACTTC.

This chain uses TRBV30 with TRBJ2-7; maybe TRBD1 (5 bases). This CDR3 has 15 residues. Germline loops: CDR1 GTSNPN, CDR2 SVGIG (reference sequence). Trimming removed 1 base at V and 2 bases at J, with 15 bases between. Here the CDR3 reads CAWSASRQGAYEQYF. CDR3 sequence (DNA): TGTGCCTGGAGTGCCTCACGGCAGGGTGCCTACGAGCAGTACTTC.

This chain links TRBV5-5 with TRBJ2-7, with 9 nucleotides matching TRBD2. This CDR3 is 13 amino acids long. Per the germline V gene, CDR1 is SGHKS and CDR2 is YYEKEE (reference sequence). V lost 4 bases and J lost 5; bases outside the gene matches: 4. Here the CDR3 reads CASSQRGDHEQYF. Here the CDR3 DNA reads TGTGCCAGCAGCCAGCGGGGGGACCACGAGCAGTACTTC.

This clone has a single count. The sample holds other DNA sequences that translate to the same CDR3. The V gene is TRBV6-5, the J gene TRBJ1-1; D is uncertain. The V end was cut by 2 bases, the J end by 4 bases, with 11 bases between. The V gene's germline CDR1 is MNHEY and CDR2 SVGAGI. This CDR3 spans 14 amino acids. For the CDR3, the DNA is TGTGCCAGCAGTTACCGGGAGGGCGGCACTGAAGCTTTCTTT. The encoded protein is CASSYREGGTEAFF.

The V and J genes are TRBV7-6 and TRBJ1-5, with 11 bases lining up with TRBD1. The germline CDR1 and CDR2 sequences are SGHVS and FNYEAQ. This CDR3 is 17 amino acids long. Trimming cost V 4 bases and J 6 bases; bases outside gene matches: 11. CDR3 loop: CASSSGQGVITSQPQHF. CDR3 sequence (DNA): TGTGCCAGCAGCTCGGGACAGGGGGTGATAACGAGTCAGCCCCAGCATTTT.

The gene calls are TRBV4-3 and TRBJ2-7; 7 bases are a match to TRBD1. J lost 1 base, V lost 0 bases, and 3 bases had no gene match. The length of the CDR3 is 15 residues. The V gene's germline CDR1 is LGHNA and CDR2 YSLEER. The CDR3 spells CASSQDATGSYEQYF. CDR3 nucleotides: TGCGCCAGCAGCCAAGATGCGACAGGGTCCTACGAGCAGTACTTC.

This chain joins TRBV5-6 and TRBJ1-5; 12 bases are a match to TRBD1. The CDR3 has 17 residues. CDR1 SGHDT and CDR2 YYEEEE come from the germline V gene. V lost 4 bases to trimming and J lost 3 bases; unmatched junction nucleotides: 8. The CDR3 nucleotides are TGTGCCAGCAGCCGGGAGGGGACAGGGGGCTTCAATCAGCCCCAGCATTTT. Translated: CASSREGTGGFNQPQHF.

The V gene is TRBV13, the J gene TRBJ2-7; D gene uncertain. This CDR3 contains 15 residues. With 5 bases removed from V and 2 bases from J, the gap between germline ends came to 16 bases. Germline values: CDR1 PRHDT, CDR2 FYEKMQ (reference sequence). CDR3 DNA: TGTGCCAGCAGCACCCGGAGCCCTAGTCCCTACGAGCAGTACTTC. It encodes CASSTRSPSPYEQYF.

In its sample, this clone was seen once. V usage is TRBV13 and J usage is TRBJ2-7, with D perhaps matching TRBD1 or TRBD2 (5 bases each). Germline V CDR1 and CDR2: PRHDT, FYEKMQ (reference sequence). The V end lost 5 bases, the J end lost 2 bases, and 22 bases lay between the germline ends. This CDR3 spans 17 amino acids. CDR3 DNA: TGTGCCAGCAGCCCCCCCGGGGCAGGAACCGTTACCTACGAGCAGTACTTC. Its translation is CASSPPGAGTVTYEQYF.

This clone was counted a single time. This chain connects TRBV30 to TRBJ2-4; no reliable D call. The CDR3 has 11 amino acids. Trimming stripped 0 bases from V and 13 bases from J, with 10 bases between. Germline CDR1 and CDR2: GTSNPN and SVGIG (reference sequence). CDR3 region: CAWSVLAEQYF. Here the CDR3 DNA reads TGTGCCTGGAGTGTATTGGCAGAACAGTACTTC.